Reported below is one T cell receptor (beta chain). Trimming at V came to 0 bases and at J to 4 bases, leaving 10 bases not matched to a gene. The CDR3 extends over 17 amino acids. The germline CDR1 and CDR2 sequences are MRHNA and SNTAGT. Sequenced by immunoSEQ multiplex PCR; TCRdb stores in-frame clones only, minus some. The sample lists 15,000 to 20,000 clones, more than 75% seen once, with 4% to 5.5% in the top ten. The sample comes from a study of blood T cell repertoires in COVID-19. The TCR originated in a man aged 55 to 70 with active COVID-19. Sequenced: peripheral blood. This chain connects TRBV6-4 to TRBJ2-7, with TRBD1 matching 9 bases. In DNA form, the CDR3 reads TGTGCCAGCAGTGACTCCGCTAGGGACAGGGTGGAATACGAGCAGTACTTC. Translation gives CASSDSARDRVEYEQYF.